Given below is one T cell receptor beta chain in context. PCR involved 60 Vbeta and 13 Jbeta primers. Using immunoSEQ multiplex PCR, the repertoire was profiled, and TCRdb retains in-frame clones only, with some absent. In the table there are about 120,000 clones, roughly 80% of which are singletons. This sample was taken from a study of cytomegalovirus exposure and HLA in healthy donors. This CDR3 spans 13 amino acids. Trimming took off 3 bases at V and 0 bases at J, with 6 bases between the two ends. Looked up from germline, CDR1 is GTSNPN and CDR2 is SVGIG (reference sequence). Sequencing was performed on PBMCs. The chain carries TRBV30 and TRBJ1-5; no clear D. The sequence was obtained from a man younger than 45 in good health and CMV-seronegative. The CDR3 sequence: CAWRRDSNQPQHF. CDR3 bases: TGTGCCTGGAGGAGGGATAGCAATCAGCCCCAGCATTTT.